The TCR beta chain described here comes from a study of radiotherapy plus CTLA-4 blockade in lung cancer. The wider study: Objective response rate was more than 15%; disease control rate, 31%. Study conclusions and caveats: The best predictor of response was reported to be early blood T cell clone dynamics, with interferon-beta. Some TCR clones had been derived from tumors. These clones expanded in peripheral blood after radiotherapy plus ipilimumab.

Focal radiation and CTLA-4 blockade (ipilimumab) were tested in chemo-refractory metastatic non-small-cell lung cancer patients. Note on this clone: Its antigen is not known.

Sequencing was performed with immunoSEQ multiplex PCR; in TCRdb, only in-frame clones are kept and a portion is missing. The table has about 57,000 clones, 70% to 85% seen once. The receptor was isolated from a human donor with non-small cell lung cancer who had a complete response to radiotherapy plus ipilimumab. Sequences were derived from peripheral blood, sampled from a patient treated with radiotherapy plus ipilimumab.

The CDR3 nucleotides are TGTGCCAGCTCACCCCCAAAGCAATCCCAACCCTACGAGCAGTACTTC. Translation gives CASSPPKQSQPYEQYF. This rearrangement joins TRBV18 to TRBJ2-7; D is uncertain. The CDR3 has 16 amino acids. Trimming cost V 3 bases and J 2 bases, with 17 bases left between them. Germline V gene data show CDR1 as KGHSH and CDR2 as LQKENI.